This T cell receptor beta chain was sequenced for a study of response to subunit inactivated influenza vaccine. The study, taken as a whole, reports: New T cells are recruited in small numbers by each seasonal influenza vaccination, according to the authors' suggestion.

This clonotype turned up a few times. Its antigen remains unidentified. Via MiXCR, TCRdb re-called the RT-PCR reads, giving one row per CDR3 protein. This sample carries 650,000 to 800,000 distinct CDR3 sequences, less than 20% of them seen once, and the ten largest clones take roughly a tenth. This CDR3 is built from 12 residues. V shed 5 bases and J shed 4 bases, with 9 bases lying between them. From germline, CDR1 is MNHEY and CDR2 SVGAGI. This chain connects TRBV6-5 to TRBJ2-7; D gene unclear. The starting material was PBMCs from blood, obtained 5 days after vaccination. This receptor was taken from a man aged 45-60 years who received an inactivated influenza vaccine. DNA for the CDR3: TGTGCCAGCAGTCCTTTTGGGTACGAGCAGTACTTC. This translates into CASSPFGYEQYF.